This T cell receptor beta chain derives from a study of blood T cell repertoires in COVID-19. Measured with immunoSEQ multiplex PCR; TCRdb has only the in-frame clones, and not every one. The data show approximately 440,000 clones, about nine tenths seen once. Cohort assignment relied on participant-reported clinical history. The study counted Cohort 3 donors as recovered given two negative PCRs, clearance, or symptom resolution. Germline V gives CDR1 KGHDR, CDR2 SFDVKD. This CDR3 is 15 amino acids long. The trim removed 10 bases at V and 9 bases at J, leaving 14 bases unmatched. Sample: PBMCs or T cells enriched from blood (not recorded which). The receptor was isolated from a woman between 18 and 29 years old who had recovered from COVID-19. The genes are TRBV24-1 and TRBJ1-6; TRBD1 agrees at 7 bases. The CDR3 region has the DNA TGTGCCACGAACCTATTAGACAGGGAAGGTTCACCCCTCCACTTT. Translated, it gives CATNLLDREGSPLHF.